The entry below gives a single TCR beta chain sequence along with its context. The method was immunoSEQ multiplex PCR; TCRdb's version includes in-frame clones alone and lacks a portion of them. The table lists some 120,000 clones, 92% of them singletons, with approximately 1.4% in the top ten. The data derive from a study of T cell changes during pregnancy in multiple sclerosis. The sample in question was peripheral blood, obtained in the third trimester of pregnancy. This TCR was sampled from a female donor with multiple sclerosis, enrolled in a pregnancy study.

For the CDR3, the DNA is TGCGCCAGCAGCCAACTCGGACTAGCTATCGGGGAGCTGTTTTTT. This codes for CASSQLGLAIGELFF. The rearrangement links TRBV4-1 to TRBJ2-2, with 8 nucleotides matching TRBD2. CDR1 is MGHRA and CDR2 is YSYEKL in the germline V gene. This CDR3 is 15 amino acids long. Trimming removed 2 bases from V and 7 bases from J; junction bases left unmatched: 6.